This T cell receptor (beta chain) was recovered during a study of a mutant IDH1 vaccine in newly diagnosed glioma. For this clone: The antigen remains undetermined.

TCRdb's table, derived via immunoSEQ multiplex PCR, lists solely in-frame clones and lacks some. The sample records tens of thousands of clones, less than 90% being singletons. Stated time point: week 47, end of study. The content of each vaccine dose was 300 ug of mutant IDH1 20-mer peptide, and topical imiquimod accompanied it. Germline lookup yields CDR1 SGHRS and CDR2 YFSETQ. J was trimmed by 4 bases and V by 0 bases; bases with no gene match: 3. CDR3 length equals 14 residues. Sequenced material: PBMCs, taken from a glioma patient whose treatment included an IDH1 peptide vaccine. This chain uses TRBV5-1 with TRBJ1-1; TRBD1 matches 7 bases. The TCR was taken from a woman aged 45-65 years with glioma. The CDR3 sequence: CASSLVYRGTEAFF. CDR3 coding DNA: TGCGCCAGCAGCTTGGTTTACAGGGGCACTGAAGCTTTCTTT.